Sequencing of this T cell receptor (beta chain) was carried out in a study of molecular identifiers for immune sequencing clone quantification. Study-wide background: In the replicates, RNA derived from about 21,000 or 97,000 naive CD8 cells was divided into five parts, and four were sequenced.

Each CDR3 protein is one row after TCRdb ran MiXCR on the PCR reads. The table records roughly 6,000 distinct CDR3 sequences, around 15% of them present only once. This clonotype is medium-sized in the sample. Germline V gene data show CDR1 as SGHAT and CDR2 as FQNNGV. This CDR3 is 17 amino acids long. J gave up 3 bases and V 1 base, and 7 bases lay outside the gene matches. The V and J genes are TRBV11-2 and TRBJ2-3; 10 positions match TRBD1. The sample consisted of naive CD8+ T cells from blood, with Jurkat cell RNA spiked in. Subset: FACS-sorted CD8+CD4-CCR7+CD45RA+ naive T cells. This sequence originates from a human donor in good health. Some libraries in this study had Jurkat cell RNA spiked in. In nucleotides, the CDR3 is TGTGCCAGCAGCTTAGGACAGGGGGCTTCAGGTACAGATACGCAGTATTTT. Protein: CASSLGQGASGTDTQYF.